This T cell receptor (beta chain) was profiled in a study of blood T cell repertoires in COVID-19. Study-level background: Whether acute or convalescent, the COVID-19 samples came from the United States, Italy and Spain. PBMCs, B-cell-depleted T cells, or T cells were the source of the cDNA or gDNA that made up the material.

Authors' methods: Reference gene primer amplification in the assay estimated nucleated cell counts. Sequenced by immunoSEQ multiplex PCR; TCRdb stores in-frame clones only, minus some. For V, J and clone size, that table is used; D and trimming come from the DNA. The table records roughly 120,000 clones, around 91% of them present only once. While infection was still active, Seattle patients were enrolled and then followed longitudinally. The CDR3 has 13 residues. V lost 1 base and J 8 bases, leaving 11 bases between the germline ends. Germline V CDR1 and CDR2: LGHDT, YNNKEL (reference sequence). Source material: peripheral blood. The receptor was isolated from a woman aged 60-75 years with COVID-19, enrolled during active disease. The gene calls are TRBV3-1 (or the pseudogene TRBV3-2) and TRBJ1-2, with no clear D. The DNA of the CDR3 is TGTGCCAGCAGCCAAGGACTCGCTCGGGGCTACACCTTC. Translated: CASSQGLARGYTF.